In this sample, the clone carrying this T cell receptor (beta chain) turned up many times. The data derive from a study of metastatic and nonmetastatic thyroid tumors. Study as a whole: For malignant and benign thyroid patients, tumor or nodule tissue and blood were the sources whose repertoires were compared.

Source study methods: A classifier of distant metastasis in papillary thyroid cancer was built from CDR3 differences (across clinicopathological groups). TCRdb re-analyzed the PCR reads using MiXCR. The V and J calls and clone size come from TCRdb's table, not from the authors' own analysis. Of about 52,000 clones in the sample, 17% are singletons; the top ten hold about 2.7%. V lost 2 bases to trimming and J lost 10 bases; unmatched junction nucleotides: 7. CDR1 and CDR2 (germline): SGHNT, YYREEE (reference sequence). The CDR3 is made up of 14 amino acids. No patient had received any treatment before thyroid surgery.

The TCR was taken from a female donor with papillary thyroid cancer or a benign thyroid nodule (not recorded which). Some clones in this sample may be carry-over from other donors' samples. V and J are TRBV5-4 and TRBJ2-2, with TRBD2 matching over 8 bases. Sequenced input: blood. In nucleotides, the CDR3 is TGTGCCAGCAGCTTACTAGCGGCCCGGGAGGAGCTGTTTTTT. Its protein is CASSLLAAREELFF.